The rows below give T cell receptor beta chains drawn from one sample of a study of blood T cell repertoires in COVID-19. Using immunoSEQ multiplex PCR, the repertoire was profiled, and TCRdb retains in-frame clones only, with some absent. The data show about 58,000 clones, with around 91% seen just once and around an eighth held by the top ten. The source material was peripheral blood. The source of these receptors is a man between 60 and 75 years old with active COVID-19. The CDR3 runs from the conserved cysteine through the conserved F or W. The D gene is left open where the match is weak. Part of the rows lack a size; the others show once, few, many or a class for expanded clones.

cdr3_length,clone_size,j_call,v_call,d_call,cdr3_aa,cdr3_nt
17,NA,TRBJ2-1,TRBV5-1,NA,CASSNPETDLRDNEQFF,TGCGCCAGCAGCAACCCAGAGACAGACTTACGGGACAATGAGCAGTTCTTC
14,NA,TRBJ1-2,TRBV5-4,NA,CASSLGQNNYGYTF,TGTGCCAGCAGCTTGGGACAGAATAACTATGGCTACACCTTC
15,NA,TRBJ2-1,TRBV9,NA,CASSVDSSSYNEQFF,TGTGCCAGCAGCGTAGATTCCAGCTCCTACAATGAGCAGTTCTTC
13,NA,TRBJ1-1,TRBV6-5,NA,CASSVGGVTEAFF,TGTGCCAGCAGCGTAGGAGGGGTGACTGAAGCTTTCTTT
15,NA,TRBJ2-7,TRBV10-3,NA,CAISGGTALGDEQYF,TGTGCCATCAGTGGCGGGACAGCACTGGGGGACGAGCAGTACTTC
15,NA,TRBJ1-5,TRBV4-1,NA,CASSRQDQGNQPQHF,TGCGCCAGCAGCCGCCAAGATCAGGGGAATCAGCCCCAGCATTTT
14,NA,TRBJ2-7,TRBV5-4,TRBD1,CASSEDRGTYEQYF,TGTGCCAGCAGCGAGGACAGGGGGACCTACGAGCAGTACTTC
15,once,TRBJ2-1,TRBV3-1/TRBV3-2,TRBD2,CASSQGLAGAGEQFF,TGTGCCAGCAGCCAGGGACTAGCGGGGGCCGGTGAGCAGTTCTTC
15,once,TRBJ1-1,TRBV4-3,NA,CASSQGALRNTEAFF,TGCGCCAGCAGCCAAGGGGCTTTAAGAAACACTGAAGCTTTCTTT
12,NA,TRBJ2-5,TRBV29-1,TRBD2,CSGRTGGETQYF,TGCAGCGGCCGGACGGGGGGGGAGACCCAGTACTTC
13,few,TRBJ2-7,TRBV7-9,NA,CASSLSSNPGIYF,TGTGCCAGCAGCTTAAGTTCCAACCCGGGGATATACTTC
16,once,TRBJ2-7,TRBV5-1,TRBD1,CASSPGDGTGHVEQYF,TGCGCCAGCAGTCCCGGGGACGGGACAGGGCATGTCGAGCAGTACTTC
15,NA,TRBJ2-3,TRBV11-2,NA,CASSLSRQGTDTQYF,TGTGCCAGCAGCTTATCGCGTCAGGGGACGGATACGCAGTATTTT
14,NA,TRBJ1-1,TRBV19,NA,CASSPLVGRRGAFF,TGTGCCAGTAGTCCGCTAGTAGGGCGCAGGGGAGCTTTCTTT
18,few,TRBJ2-1,TRBV24-1,TRBD2,CATSDFTSGRDSYNEQFF,TGTGCCACCAGTGATTTCACTAGCGGGAGGGATTCCTACAATGAGCAGTTCTTC
15,once,TRBJ2-5,TRBV5-4,TRBD1,CASSPGQGLRETQYF,TGTGCCAGCAGCCCGGGACAGGGGTTGAGGGAGACCCAGTACTTC